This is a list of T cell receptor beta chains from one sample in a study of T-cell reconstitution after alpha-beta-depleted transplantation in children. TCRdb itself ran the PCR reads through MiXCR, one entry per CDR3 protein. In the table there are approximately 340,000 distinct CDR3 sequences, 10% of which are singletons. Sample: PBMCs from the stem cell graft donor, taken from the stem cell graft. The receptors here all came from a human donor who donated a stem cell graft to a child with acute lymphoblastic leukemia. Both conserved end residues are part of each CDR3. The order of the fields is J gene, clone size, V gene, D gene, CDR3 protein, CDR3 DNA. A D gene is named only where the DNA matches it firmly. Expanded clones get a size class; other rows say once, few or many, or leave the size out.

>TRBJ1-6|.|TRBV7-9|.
CARTWSSYNSPLHF
TGTGCCAGAACTTGGAGCTCCTATAATTCACCCCTCCACTTT
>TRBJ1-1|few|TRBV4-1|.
CASSQGAIAPTEAFF
TGCGCCAGCAGCCAAGGGGCTATCGCTCCCACTGAAGCTTTCTTT
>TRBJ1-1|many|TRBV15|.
CATSIQGNTEAFF
TGTGCCACCAGCATACAGGGAAACACTGAAGCTTTCTTT
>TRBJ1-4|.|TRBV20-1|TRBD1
CSARRDSYNEKLFF
TGCAGTGCTAGGCGGGACAGCTATAATGAAAAACTGTTTTTT
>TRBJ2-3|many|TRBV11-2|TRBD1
CASSSIQGAGDTQYF
TGTGCCAGCAGCTCTATACAGGGGGCAGGAGATACGCAGTATTTT
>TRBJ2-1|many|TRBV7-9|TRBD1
CASSRQGFNNEQFF
TGTGCCAGCAGCAGACAGGGGTTTAACAATGAGCAGTTCTTC
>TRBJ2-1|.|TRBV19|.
CASSIRTVGNEQFF
TGTGCCAGTAGTATTAGGACAGTGGGCAATGAGCAGTTCTTC
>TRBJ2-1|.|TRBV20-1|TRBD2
CCARALPGGMQGEQFF
TGCTGTGCTAGAGCTCTGCCGGGAGGCATGCAGGGTGAGCAGTTCTTC
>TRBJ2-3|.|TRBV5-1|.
CASSLAGREIDTQYF
TGCGCCAGCAGCTTGGCGGGACGGGAGATAGATACGCAGTATTTT
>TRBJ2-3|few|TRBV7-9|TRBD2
CASSPPSGSYTDTQYF
TGTGCCAGCAGCCCTCCTAGCGGGAGTTACACAGATACGCAGTATTTT
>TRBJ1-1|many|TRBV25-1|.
CAISTNTEAFF
TGTGCCATATCCACCAACACTGAAGCTTTCTTT
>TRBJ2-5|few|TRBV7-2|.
CASSASPSTEYQETQYF
TGTGCCAGCAGCGCGTCCCCTTCGACAGAGTACCAAGAGACCCAGTACTTC
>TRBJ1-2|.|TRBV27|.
CASSGRSTGTDFYGYTF
TGTGCCAGCAGCGGCAGATCAACCGGGACGGACTTCTATGGCTACACCTTC
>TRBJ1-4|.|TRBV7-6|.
CASSPRIRQTTNEKLFF
TGTGCCAGCAGCCCCCGAATCCGACAGACAACTAATGAAAAACTGTTTTTT
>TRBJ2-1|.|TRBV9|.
CASSGLAPHEQFF
TGTGCCAGCAGCGGTCTAGCCCCCCATGAGCAGTTCTTC
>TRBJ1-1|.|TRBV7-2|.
CASNHNDPARWTEAFF
TGTGCCAGCAACCATAACGACCCAGCCCGGTGGACTGAAGCTTTCTTT
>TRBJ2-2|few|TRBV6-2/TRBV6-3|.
CASSFNINTGELFF
TGTGCCAGCAGTTTTAACATCAACACCGGGGAGCTGTTTTTT
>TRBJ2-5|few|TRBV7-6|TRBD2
CASSSTSSGETQYF
TGTGCCAGCAGCTCGACGTCTAGCGGAGAGACCCAGTACTTC
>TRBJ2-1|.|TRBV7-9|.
CASSPGGTRHNEQFF
TGTGCCAGCAGCCCTGGCGGGACGAGACACAATGAGCAGTTCTTC
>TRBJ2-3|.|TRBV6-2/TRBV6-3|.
CASSYSRSGTESTDTQYF
TGTGCCAGCAGTTACTCCAGATCCGGGACCGAGAGCACAGATACGCAGTATTTT
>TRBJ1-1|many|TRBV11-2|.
CASSLDRIRVAAFF
TGTGCCAGCAGCTTAGATCGGATCAGGGTCGCGGCTTTCTTT
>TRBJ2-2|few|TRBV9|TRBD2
CASSVGGSGSTGELFF
TGTGCCAGCAGCGTAGGAGGTAGCGGGAGCACCGGGGAGCTGTTTTTT
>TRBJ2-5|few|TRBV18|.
CASSPVPGEETQYF
TGTGCCAGCTCACCAGTCCCGGGAGAAGAGACCCAGTACTTC
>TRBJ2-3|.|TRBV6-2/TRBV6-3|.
CASSYSPRVLRTDTQYF
TGTGCCAGCAGTTACTCCCCCCGGGTCCTCCGCACAGATACGCAGTATTTT
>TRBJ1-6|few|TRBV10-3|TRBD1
CAISGTGGELHF
TGTGCCATCAGTGGGACAGGAGGCGAACTCCACTTT
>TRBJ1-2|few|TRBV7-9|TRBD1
CASGQGASHGFGYTF
TGTGCCAGTGGACAGGGGGCTTCACACGGTTTTGGCTACACCTTC
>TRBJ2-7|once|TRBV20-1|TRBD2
CSARAAGGTSGFYEQYF
TGCAGTGCTAGAGCCGCCGGAGGGACTAGCGGATTCTACGAGCAGTACTTC
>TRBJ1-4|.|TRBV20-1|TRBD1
CSATRDRGLGEKLFF
TGCAGTGCAACCCGGGACAGGGGGCTGGGGGAAAAACTGTTTTTT
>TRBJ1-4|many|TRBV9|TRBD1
CASSSRQGNEKLFF
TGTGCCAGCAGCTCACGACAGGGGAATGAAAAACTGTTTTTT
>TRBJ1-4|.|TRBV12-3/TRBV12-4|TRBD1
CASRRDSYNEKLFF
TGTGCCAGCAGGAGGGACAGTTATAATGAAAAACTGTTTTTT
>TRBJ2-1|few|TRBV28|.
CASSYGPGRGTSNEQFF
TGTGCCAGCAGTTACGGCCCGGGGCGAGGAACTAGCAATGAGCAGTTCTTC
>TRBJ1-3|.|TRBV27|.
CASSLFLNSGNTIYF
TGTGCCAGCAGTTTATTCCTAAACTCTGGAAACACCATATATTTT
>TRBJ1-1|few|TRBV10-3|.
CAIRGLGTEAFF
TGTGCCATCAGGGGGCTTGGCACTGAAGCTTTCTTT
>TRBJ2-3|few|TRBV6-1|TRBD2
CASSVSGRLGTDTQYF
TGTGCCAGCAGTGTTAGCGGGAGGCTCGGCACAGATACGCAGTATTTT
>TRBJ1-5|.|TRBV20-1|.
CSAQDGFGPQHF
TGCAGTGCTCAGGACGGTTTTGGGCCCCAGCATTTT
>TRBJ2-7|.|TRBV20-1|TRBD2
CSASTSGSTYEQYF
TGCAGTGCTTCGACTAGCGGAAGTACCTACGAGCAGTACTTC
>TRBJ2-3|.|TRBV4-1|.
CASSQDGGGTDTQYF
TGCGCCAGCAGCCAAGATGGCGGAGGCACAGATACGCAGTATTTT
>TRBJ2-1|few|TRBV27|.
CASSPLAVLKGGEQFF
TGTGCCAGCAGTCCATTAGCGGTCCTTAAGGGCGGTGAGCAGTTCTTC
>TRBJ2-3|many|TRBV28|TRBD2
CASSLVLAGRTDTQYF
TGTGCCAGCAGTTTAGTACTAGCGGGCCGCACAGATACGCAGTATTTT
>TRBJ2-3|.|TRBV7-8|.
CASSLDTMWNTQYF
TGTGCCAGCAGCTTAGATACAATGTGGAATACGCAGTATTTT
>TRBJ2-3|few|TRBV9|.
CASSVGVVASTDTQYF
TGTGCCAGCAGCGTAGGGGTGGTGGCGAGCACAGATACGCAGTATTTT
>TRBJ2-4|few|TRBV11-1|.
CASSLGSISGNSKNIQYF
TGTGCCAGCAGCTTGGGTAGTATTAGCGGAAATTCCAAAAACATTCAGTACTTC
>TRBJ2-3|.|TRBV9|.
CASSVSSARRDTQYF
TGTGCCAGCAGCGTCAGCAGTGCACGGAGAGATACGCAGTATTTT
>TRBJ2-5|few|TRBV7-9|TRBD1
CASSPSGTVKATQYF
TGTGCCAGCAGCCCCTCCGGGACAGTCAAGGCGACCCAGTACTTC
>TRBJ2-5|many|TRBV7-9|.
CASRLRTEQETQYF
TGTGCCAGCCGACTTAGGACAGAGCAAGAGACCCAGTACTTC
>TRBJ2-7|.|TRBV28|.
CASSLNPILPYEQYF
TGTGCCAGCAGTTTAAACCCTATTCTCCCCTACGAGCAGTACTTC
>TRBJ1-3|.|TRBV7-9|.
CASNRGAGNTMYF
TGTGCCAGCAACCGTGGGGCTGGAAACACCATGTATTTT
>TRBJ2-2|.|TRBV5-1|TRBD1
CASSFYSPDRVWTGELFF
TGCGCCAGCAGCTTTTACTCTCCGGACAGGGTTTGGACCGGGGAGCTGTTTTTT
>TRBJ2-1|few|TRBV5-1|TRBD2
CASRNSGRTYNEQFF
TGCGCCAGCAGAAACAGCGGGAGGACCTACAATGAGCAGTTCTTC
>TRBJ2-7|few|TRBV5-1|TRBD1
CASSLAPGQAYEQYF
TGCGCCAGCAGCTTGGCACCGGGACAGGCCTACGAGCAGTACTTC
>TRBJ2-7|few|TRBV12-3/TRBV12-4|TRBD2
CASSPLAGGPVNEQYF
TGTGCCAGCAGCCCGTTGGCGGGAGGGCCGGTCAACGAGCAGTACTTC
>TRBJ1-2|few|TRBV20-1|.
CSARDPWGGDYGYTF
TGCAGTGCTAGAGATCCATGGGGCGGTGACTATGGCTACACCTTC